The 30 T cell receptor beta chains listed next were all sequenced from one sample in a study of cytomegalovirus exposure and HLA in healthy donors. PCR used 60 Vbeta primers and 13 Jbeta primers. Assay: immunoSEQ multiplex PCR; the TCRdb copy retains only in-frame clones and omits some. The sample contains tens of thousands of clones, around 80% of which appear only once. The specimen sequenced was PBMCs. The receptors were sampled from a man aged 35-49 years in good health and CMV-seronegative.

The CDR3 bases are TGCGCCAGCAGCCAAGATCACGGCGGGCCAATGATAGGACCCCTCCACTTT. This sequence encodes CASSQDHGGPMIGPLHF. J is TRBJ1-6 and V is TRBV4-1; D not resolved. The ends were cut back, 0 bases at V and 12 bases at J, with 21 bases in the middle. Germline lookup yields CDR1 MGHRA and CDR2 YSYEKL. The CDR3 is 17 amino acids.

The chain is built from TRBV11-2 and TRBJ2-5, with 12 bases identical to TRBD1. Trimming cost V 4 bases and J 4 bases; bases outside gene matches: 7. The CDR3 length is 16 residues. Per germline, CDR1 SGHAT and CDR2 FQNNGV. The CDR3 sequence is CASSSLRDRGPETQYF. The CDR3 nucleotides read TGTGCCAGCAGCTCGCTCCGGGACAGGGGGCCAGAGACCCAGTACTTC.

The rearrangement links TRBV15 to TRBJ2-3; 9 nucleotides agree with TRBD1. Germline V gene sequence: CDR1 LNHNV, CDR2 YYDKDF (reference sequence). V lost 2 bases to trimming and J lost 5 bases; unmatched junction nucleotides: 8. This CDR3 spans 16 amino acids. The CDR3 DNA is TGTGCCACCAGCAGAAATCCGGGACAGGGTTTAGATACGCAGTATTTT. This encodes CATSRNPGQGLDTQYF.

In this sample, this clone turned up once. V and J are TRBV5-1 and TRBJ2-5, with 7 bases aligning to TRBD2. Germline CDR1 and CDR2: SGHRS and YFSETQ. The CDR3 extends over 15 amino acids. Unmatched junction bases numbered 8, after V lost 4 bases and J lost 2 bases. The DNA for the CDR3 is TGCGCCAGCAGCCCAGAGAGCGGGGCTCAAGAGACCCAGTACTTC. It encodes CASSPESGAQETQYF.

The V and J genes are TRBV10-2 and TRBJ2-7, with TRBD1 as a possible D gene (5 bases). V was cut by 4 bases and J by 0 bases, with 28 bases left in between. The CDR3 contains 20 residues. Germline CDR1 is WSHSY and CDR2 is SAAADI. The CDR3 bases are TGCGCCAGCAGTGTTCAATCGTGGAGCCATCAGGGAACTTCCTCCTACGAGCAGTACTTC. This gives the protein CASSVQSWSHQGTSSYEQYF.

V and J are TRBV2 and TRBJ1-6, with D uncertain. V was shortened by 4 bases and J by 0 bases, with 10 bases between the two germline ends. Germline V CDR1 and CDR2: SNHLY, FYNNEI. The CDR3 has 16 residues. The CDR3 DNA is TGTGCCAGCAGTGGCGTCGGGAGCTCCTATAATTCACCCCTCCACTTT. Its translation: CASSGVGSSYNSPLHF.

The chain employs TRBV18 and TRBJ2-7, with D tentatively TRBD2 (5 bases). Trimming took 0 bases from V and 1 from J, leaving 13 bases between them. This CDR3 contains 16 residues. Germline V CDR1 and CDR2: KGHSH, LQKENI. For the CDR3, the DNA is TGTGCCAGCTCACCACCCGGTTTTAGGGAGTCCTACGAGCAGTACTTC. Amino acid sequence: CASSPPGFRESYEQYF.

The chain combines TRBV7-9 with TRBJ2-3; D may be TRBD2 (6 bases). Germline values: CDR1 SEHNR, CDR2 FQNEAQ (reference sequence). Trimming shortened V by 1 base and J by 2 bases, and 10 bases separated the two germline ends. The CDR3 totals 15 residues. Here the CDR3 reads CASSLVTSNTDTQYF. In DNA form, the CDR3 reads TGTGCCAGCAGCTTAGTAACTAGCAACACAGATACGCAGTATTTT. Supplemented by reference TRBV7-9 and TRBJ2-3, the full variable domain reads DTGVSQNPRHKITKRGQNVTFRCDPISEHNRLYWYRQTLGQGPEFLTYFQNEAQLEKSRLLSDRFSAERPKGSFSTLEIQRTEQGDSAMYLCASSLVTSNTDTQYFGPGTRLTVL.

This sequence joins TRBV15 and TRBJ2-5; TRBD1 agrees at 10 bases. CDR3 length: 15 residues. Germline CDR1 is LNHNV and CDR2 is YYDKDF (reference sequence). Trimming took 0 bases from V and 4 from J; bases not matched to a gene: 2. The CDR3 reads CATSRDGTGVETQYF. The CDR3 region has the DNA TGTGCCACCAGCAGAGATGGGACAGGGGTAGAGACCCAGTACTTC.

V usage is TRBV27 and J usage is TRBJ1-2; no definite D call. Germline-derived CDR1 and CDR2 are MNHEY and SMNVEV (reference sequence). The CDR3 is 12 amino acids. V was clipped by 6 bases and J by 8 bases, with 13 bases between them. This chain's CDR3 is CASSRPSGGYTF. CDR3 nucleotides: TGTGCCAGCAGCCGACCCTCGGGAGGCTACACCTTC.

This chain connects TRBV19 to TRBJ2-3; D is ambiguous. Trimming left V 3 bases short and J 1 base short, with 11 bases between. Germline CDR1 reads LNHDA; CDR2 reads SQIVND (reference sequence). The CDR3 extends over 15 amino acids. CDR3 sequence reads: CASSIAGWGTDTQYF. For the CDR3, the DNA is TGTGCCAGTAGTATTGCAGGATGGGGCACAGATACGCAGTATTTT.

The CDR3, as DNA: TGTGCCAGCAGTTTATCGCGAAGCCCGAACACCGGGGAGCTGTTTTTT. This encodes CASSLSRSPNTGELFF. The chain carries TRBV27 and TRBJ2-2; no clear D. The CDR3 extends over 16 amino acids. The V gene lost 0 bases and the J gene lost 0 bases, with 8 bases spanning the gap. Germline V CDR1 and CDR2: MNHEY, SMNVEV (reference sequence).

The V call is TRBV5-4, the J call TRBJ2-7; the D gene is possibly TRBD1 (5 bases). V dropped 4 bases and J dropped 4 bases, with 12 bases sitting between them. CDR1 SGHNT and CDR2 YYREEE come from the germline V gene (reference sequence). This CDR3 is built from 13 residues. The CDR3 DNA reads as TGTGCCAGCAGCGGAAGACAGTCTTACGAGCAGTACTTC. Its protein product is CASSGRQSYEQYF.

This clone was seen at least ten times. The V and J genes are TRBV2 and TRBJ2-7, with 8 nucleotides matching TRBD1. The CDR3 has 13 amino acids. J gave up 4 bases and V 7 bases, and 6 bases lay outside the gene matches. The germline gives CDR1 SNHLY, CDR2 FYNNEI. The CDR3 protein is CASNGQGWYEQYF. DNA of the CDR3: TGTGCCAGCAACGGACAGGGCTGGTACGAGCAGTACTTC.

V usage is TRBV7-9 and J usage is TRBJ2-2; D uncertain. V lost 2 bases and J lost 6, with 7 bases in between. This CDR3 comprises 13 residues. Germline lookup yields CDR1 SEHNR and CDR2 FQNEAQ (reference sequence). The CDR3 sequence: CASSLNAAGELFF. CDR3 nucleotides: TGTGCCAGCAGCTTAAATGCAGCCGGGGAGCTGTTTTTT.

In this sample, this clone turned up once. CDR3 residues: CASSSEGYEQYF. For the CDR3, the DNA is TGTGCCAGCAGCTCGGAGGGCTACGAGCAGTACTTC. This chain connects TRBV7-2 to TRBJ2-7; TRBD2 is a possible D gene (6 bases). Germline loops: CDR1 SGHTA, CDR2 FQGNSA. CDR3 length: 12 residues. Trimming shortened V by 4 bases and J by 3 bases, and 7 bases separated the two germline ends. The entire variable domain, with the rest obtained from reference TRBV7-2 and TRBJ2-7, is as follows: GAGVSQSPSNKVTEKGKDVELRCDPISGHTALYWYRQSLGQGLEFLIYFQGNSAPDKSGLPSDRFSAERTGGSVSTLTIQRTQQEDSAVYLCASSSEGYEQYFGPGTRLTVT.

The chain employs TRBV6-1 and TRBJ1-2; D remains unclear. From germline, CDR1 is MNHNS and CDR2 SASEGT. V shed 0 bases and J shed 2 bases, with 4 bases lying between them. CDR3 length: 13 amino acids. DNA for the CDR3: TGTGCCAGCAGTGAAGCCCAAAACTATGGCTACACCTTC. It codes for CASSEAQNYGYTF.

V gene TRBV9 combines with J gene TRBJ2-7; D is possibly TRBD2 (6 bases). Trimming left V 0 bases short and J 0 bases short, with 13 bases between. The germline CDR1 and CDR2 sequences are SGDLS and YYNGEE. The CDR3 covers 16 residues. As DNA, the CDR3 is TGTGCCAGCAGCGTAGGGGACTGGGACCCCTCCTACGAGCAGTACTTC. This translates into CASSVGDWDPSYEQYF.

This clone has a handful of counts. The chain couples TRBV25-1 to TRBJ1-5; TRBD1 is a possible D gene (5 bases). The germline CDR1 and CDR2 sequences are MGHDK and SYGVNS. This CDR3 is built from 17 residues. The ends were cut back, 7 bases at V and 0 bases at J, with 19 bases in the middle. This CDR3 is CASTPGGVSYSNQPQHF. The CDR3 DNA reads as TGTGCCAGCACTCCGGGGGGGGTTTCTTATAGCAATCAGCCCCAGCATTTT.

CDR3 sequence reads: CASSPGTGGHGTEAFF. The CDR3 nucleotides are TGTGCCAGCAGCCCCGGGACAGGGGGCCACGGCACTGAAGCTTTCTTT. The V gene is TRBV7-8, the J gene TRBJ1-1; 12 bases align to TRBD1. The junction had 8 bases not matched to a gene; V was cut back by 5 bases and J by 4 bases. Germline CDR1 reads SGHVS; CDR2 reads FQNEAQ. The CDR3 totals 16 residues.

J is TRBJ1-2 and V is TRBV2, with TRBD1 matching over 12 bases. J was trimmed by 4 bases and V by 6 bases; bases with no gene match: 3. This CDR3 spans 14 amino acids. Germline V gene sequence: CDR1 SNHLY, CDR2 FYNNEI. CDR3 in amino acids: CASSGTGGVYGYTF. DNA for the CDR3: TGTGCCAGCAGCGGGACAGGGGGCGTCTATGGCTACACCTTC.

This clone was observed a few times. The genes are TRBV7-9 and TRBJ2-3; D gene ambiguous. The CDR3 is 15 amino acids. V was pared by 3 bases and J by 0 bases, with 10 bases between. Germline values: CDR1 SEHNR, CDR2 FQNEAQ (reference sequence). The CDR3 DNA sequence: TGTGCCAGCAGCTTTGAAGGCAGGAGCACAGATACGCAGTATTTT. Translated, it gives CASSFEGRSTDTQYF.

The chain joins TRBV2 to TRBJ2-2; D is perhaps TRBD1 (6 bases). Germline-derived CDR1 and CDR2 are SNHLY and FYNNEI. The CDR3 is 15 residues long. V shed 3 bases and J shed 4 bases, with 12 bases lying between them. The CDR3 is CASSDVQGTTGELFF. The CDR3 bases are TGTGCCAGCAGTGATGTCCAGGGGACCACCGGGGAGCTGTTTTTT.

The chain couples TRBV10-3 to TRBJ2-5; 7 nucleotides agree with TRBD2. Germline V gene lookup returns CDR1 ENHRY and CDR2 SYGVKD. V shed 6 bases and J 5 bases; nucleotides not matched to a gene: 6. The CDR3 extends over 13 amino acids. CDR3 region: CAISDGGGETQYF. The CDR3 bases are TGTGCCATCAGCGACGGGGGAGGGGAGACCCAGTACTTC.

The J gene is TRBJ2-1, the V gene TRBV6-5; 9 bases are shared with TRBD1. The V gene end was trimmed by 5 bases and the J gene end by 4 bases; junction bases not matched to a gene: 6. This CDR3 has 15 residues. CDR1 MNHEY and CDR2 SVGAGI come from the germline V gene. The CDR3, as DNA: TGTGCCAGCAGTAACCGGGACAGGGTTTACAATGAGCAGTTCTTC. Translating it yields CASSNRDRVYNEQFF.

In DNA form, the CDR3 reads TGTGCCAGCAGTTTGGGACAGGGGGCAAGAGGACGGGGCTACACCTTC. Protein: CASSLGQGARGRGYTF. This chain joins TRBV27 and TRBJ1-2; 12 bases match TRBD1. CDR3 size: 16 residues. Trimming removed 3 bases from V and 8 bases from J; junction bases left unmatched: 10. CDR1 and CDR2 (germline): MNHEY, SMNVEV (reference sequence).

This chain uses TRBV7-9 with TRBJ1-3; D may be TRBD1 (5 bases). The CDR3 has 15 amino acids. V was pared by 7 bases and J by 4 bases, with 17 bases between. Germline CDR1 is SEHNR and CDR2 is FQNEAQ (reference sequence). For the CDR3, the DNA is TGTGCCAGCACCCTGTGGGGCGCGAGAGGAAACACCATATATTTT. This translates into CASTLWGARGNTIYF.

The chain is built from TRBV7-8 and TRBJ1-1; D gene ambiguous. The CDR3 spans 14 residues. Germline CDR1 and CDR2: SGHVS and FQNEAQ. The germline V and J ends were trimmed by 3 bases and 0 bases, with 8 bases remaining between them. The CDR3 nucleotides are TGTGCCAGCAGCTTCGCAGGCTTGAACACTGAAGCTTTCTTT. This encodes CASSFAGLNTEAFF.

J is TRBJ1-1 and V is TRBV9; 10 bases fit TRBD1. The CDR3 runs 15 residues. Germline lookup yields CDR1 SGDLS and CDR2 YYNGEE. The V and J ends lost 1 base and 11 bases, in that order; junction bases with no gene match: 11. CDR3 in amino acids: CASSVSGVGQGEAFF. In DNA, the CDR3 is TGTGCCAGCAGCGTATCAGGTGTAGGACAGGGGGAGGCTTTCTTT.

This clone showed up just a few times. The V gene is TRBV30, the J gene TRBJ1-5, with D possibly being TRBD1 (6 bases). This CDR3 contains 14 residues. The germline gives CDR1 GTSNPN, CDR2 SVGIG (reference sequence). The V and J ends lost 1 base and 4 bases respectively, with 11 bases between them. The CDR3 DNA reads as TGTGCCTGGAGTGCCCGGGACAAGAATCAGCCCCAGCATTTT. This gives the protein CAWSARDKNQPQHF.